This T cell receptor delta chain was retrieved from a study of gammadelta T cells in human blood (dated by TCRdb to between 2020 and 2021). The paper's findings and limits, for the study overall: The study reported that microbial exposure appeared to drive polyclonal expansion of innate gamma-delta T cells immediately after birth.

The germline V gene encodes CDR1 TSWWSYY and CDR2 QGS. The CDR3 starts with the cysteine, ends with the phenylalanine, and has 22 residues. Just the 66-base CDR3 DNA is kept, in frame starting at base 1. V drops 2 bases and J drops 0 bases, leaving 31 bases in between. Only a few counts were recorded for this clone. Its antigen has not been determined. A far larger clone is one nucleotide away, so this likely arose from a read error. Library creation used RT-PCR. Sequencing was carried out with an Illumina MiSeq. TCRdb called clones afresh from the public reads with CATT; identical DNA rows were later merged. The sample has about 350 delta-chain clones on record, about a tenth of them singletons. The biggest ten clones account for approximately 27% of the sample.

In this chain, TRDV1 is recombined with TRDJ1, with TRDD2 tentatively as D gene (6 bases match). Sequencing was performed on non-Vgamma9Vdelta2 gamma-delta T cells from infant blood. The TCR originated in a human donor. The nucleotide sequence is TGTGCTCTTGGGGAAGGAGTCCGTCCTACAAAGCGGCCGCCCCCGTACACCGATAAACTCATCTTT. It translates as CALGEGVRPTKRPPPYTDKLIF.